This T cell receptor (beta chain) appears in the sequencing data of a study of shared clonotypes between healthy human individuals. Overall study: In total, the donors were two women and a few men aged 18 to 49. A donor's plate count was three for CD4 naive and three for CD4 memory; CD8 naive had two and CD8 memory one. Whole-study results and caveats: Memory subsets generally showed lower estimated richness than naive subsets.

Naive CD8 cells lacked CD45RO and underwent positive selection for CCR7, leaving out terminally differentiated effector memory CD45RA+ cells. Data came from immunoSEQ multiplex PCR; TCRdb stores just in-frame clones and leaves some out. The sample contains some 2,100,000 clones, just over 90% of which appear only once. A remark on this clone: The antigen is undetermined.

The V gene's germline CDR1 is ENHRY and CDR2 SYGVKD. Trimming took 10 bases from V and 6 from J; bases not matched to a gene: 8. The CDR3 sequence is 13 residues long. This chain uses TRBV10-3 with TRBJ2-3; 9 bases map to TRBD1. Input material: naive CD8+ T cells from PBMCs. This receptor was identified in a man in his late teens or twenties in good health. Some clones in this sample may be carry-over from other donors' samples. The DNA of the CDR3 is TGTGCCACCGGGGACAGGGTGAGGGATACGCAGTATTTT. This translates into CATGDRVRDTQYF.